Listed below are T cell receptor beta chains from one sample, sequenced in a study of blood T cell repertoires in COVID-19. The repertoire was sequenced with immunoSEQ multiplex PCR; TCRdb's copy has only in-frame clones and lacks some. Of around 94,000 clones listed, 75% to 90% were seen once; the top ten hold 4% to 5.5%. The specimen sequenced was peripheral blood. These receptors were collected from a woman aged 45-60 years with COVID-19, enrolled during active disease. CDR3s include the opening cysteine and the closing phenylalanine or tryptophan. A D gene is named only where the DNA matches it firmly. Clone size appears in some rows only: once, few, many, or a class for an expanded clone.

len: 14
v_gene: TRBV6-5
d_gene: TRBD1
j_gene: TRBJ1-1
abundance: -
CDR3aa: CASSYSGQGLKAFF
CDR3nt: TGTGCCAGCAGTTACTCAGGACAGGGGTTAAAAGCTTTCTTT

len: 14
v_gene: TRBV5-1
d_gene: -
j_gene: TRBJ2-7
abundance: -
CDR3aa: CASSLGAGSYEQYF
CDR3nt: TGCGCCAGCAGCTTGGGGGCAGGGTCCTACGAGCAGTACTTC

len: 15
v_gene: TRBV5-1
d_gene: TRBD1
j_gene: TRBJ1-2
abundance: few
CDR3aa: CASRAEQGAYYGYTF
CDR3nt: TGCGCCAGCAGGGCTGAACAGGGGGCCTACTATGGCTACACCTTC

len: 13
v_gene: TRBV11-3
d_gene: TRBD1
j_gene: TRBJ2-7
abundance: -
CDR3aa: CASSLGTVYEQYF
CDR3nt: TGTGCCAGCAGCCTGGGGACAGTCTACGAGCAGTACTTC

len: 15
v_gene: TRBV5-1
d_gene: -
j_gene: TRBJ2-2
abundance: -
CDR3aa: CASRRGQANTGELFF
CDR3nt: TGCGCCAGCAGACGAGGACAAGCGAACACCGGGGAGCTGTTTTTT

len: 16
v_gene: TRBV11-2
d_gene: TRBD2
j_gene: TRBJ2-1
abundance: -
CDR3aa: CASSPEGTLAGDEQFF
CDR3nt: TGTGCCAGCAGCCCCGAGGGGACGCTAGCGGGCGATGAGCAGTTCTTC

len: 13
v_gene: TRBV3-1/TRBV3-2
d_gene: -
j_gene: TRBJ1-4
abundance: -
CDR3aa: CASRPGGDPKLFF
CDR3nt: TGTGCCAGCAGGCCCGGGGGGGACCCTAAACTGTTTTTT

len: 16
v_gene: TRBV18
d_gene: TRBD2
j_gene: TRBJ2-5
abundance: -
CDR3aa: CASSPRGLAGRETQYF
CDR3nt: TGTGCCAGCTCACCGCGGGGACTAGCGGGGAGGGAGACCCAGTACTTC

len: 15
v_gene: TRBV29-1
d_gene: -
j_gene: TRBJ2-7
abundance: -
CDR3aa: CSVEDTGSLTYEQYF
CDR3nt: TGCAGCGTTGAAGATACGGGTTCATTGACCTACGAGCAGTACTTC

len: 16
v_gene: TRBV6-1
d_gene: -
j_gene: TRBJ2-5
abundance: -
CDR3aa: CASSEALGPIQETQYF
CDR3nt: TGTGCCAGCAGTGAAGCGCTTGGGCCGATCCAAGAGACCCAGTACTTC

len: 15
v_gene: TRBV11-3
d_gene: -
j_gene: TRBJ2-1
abundance: -
CDR3aa: CASSLDLDPEDEQFF
CDR3nt: TGTGCCAGCAGCTTAGATCTTGACCCCGAGGATGAGCAGTTCTTC

len: 16
v_gene: TRBV7-8
d_gene: -
j_gene: TRBJ2-7
abundance: -
CDR3aa: CASSFADILSSYEQYF
CDR3nt: TGTGCCAGCAGCTTTGCGGATATTTTGAGCTCCTACGAGCAGTACTTC

len: 16
v_gene: TRBV6-6
d_gene: TRBD1
j_gene: TRBJ2-1
abundance: -
CDR3aa: CASPPLYRGHYNEQFF
CDR3nt: TGTGCCAGCCCGCCTCTTTACAGGGGACATTACAATGAGCAGTTCTTC

len: 13
v_gene: TRBV9
d_gene: TRBD1
j_gene: TRBJ1-1
abundance: -
CDR3aa: CASSFTGDTEAFF
CDR3nt: TGTGCCAGCAGCTTCACAGGGGACACTGAAGCTTTCTTT

len: 12
v_gene: TRBV5-5
d_gene: -
j_gene: TRBJ1-2
abundance: -
CDR3aa: CASSFGDYGYTF
CDR3nt: TGTGCCAGCAGCTTCGGGGACTATGGCTACACCTTC

len: 12
v_gene: TRBV7-2
d_gene: -
j_gene: TRBJ1-5
abundance: once
CDR3aa: CASSSLRQPQHF
CDR3nt: TGCGCCAGCAGCTCACTCCGGCAGCCCCAGCATTTT

len: 16
v_gene: TRBV27
d_gene: TRBD1
j_gene: TRBJ2-3
abundance: -
CDR3aa: CASSLRGRSRTGTQYF
CDR3nt: TGTGCCAGCAGTTTAAGGGGGCGCTCCCGCACAGGAACGCAGTATTTT

len: 15
v_gene: TRBV9
d_gene: TRBD1
j_gene: TRBJ2-7
abundance: -
CDR3aa: CASSFTGQGAGEQYF
CDR3nt: TGTGCCAGCAGCTTCACGGGACAGGGGGCTGGGGAGCAGTACTTC

len: 14
v_gene: TRBV5-4
d_gene: -
j_gene: TRBJ2-7
abundance: few
CDR3aa: CASSPGQGSYEQYF
CDR3nt: TGTGCCAGCAGCCCAGGTCAGGGGTCCTACGAGCAGTACTTC

len: 13
v_gene: TRBV24-1
d_gene: -
j_gene: TRBJ1-3
abundance: -
CDR3aa: CATSDFPGNTIYF
CDR3nt: TGTGCCACCAGTGATTTCCCAGGAAACACCATATATTTT

len: 15
v_gene: TRBV7-2
d_gene: TRBD2
j_gene: TRBJ2-3
abundance: -
CDR3aa: CASSLDGGAVDTQYF
CDR3nt: TGTGCCAGCAGCTTAGACGGGGGGGCCGTAGATACGCAGTATTTT

len: 14
v_gene: TRBV5-4
d_gene: TRBD1
j_gene: TRBJ1-2
abundance: many
CDR3aa: CASSLGQGSYGYTF
CDR3nt: TGTGCCAGCAGCTTGGGACAGGGATCCTATGGCTACACCTTC

len: 16
v_gene: TRBV7-6
d_gene: -
j_gene: TRBJ1-6
abundance: -
CDR3aa: CASSLGASWYNSPLHF
CDR3nt: TGTGCCAGCAGCTTAGGGGCATCGTGGTATAATTCACCCCTCCACTTT

len: 13
v_gene: TRBV27
d_gene: -
j_gene: TRBJ2-7
abundance: once
CDR3aa: CASRPGEPYEQYF
CDR3nt: TGTGCCAGCAGGCCCGGGGAGCCCTACGAGCAGTACTTC

len: 17
v_gene: TRBV6-2/TRBV6-3
d_gene: TRBD1
j_gene: TRBJ2-3
abundance: -
CDR3aa: CASSYSRSGGATDTQYF
CDR3nt: TGTGCCAGCAGTTACTCGAGGTCAGGGGGCGCTACAGATACGCAGTATTTT

len: 13
v_gene: TRBV14
d_gene: -
j_gene: TRBJ1-1
abundance: -
CDR3aa: CASSQTWNTEAFF
CDR3nt: TGTGCCAGCAGCCAGACATGGAACACTGAAGCTTTCTTT

len: 12
v_gene: TRBV3-1/TRBV3-2
d_gene: -
j_gene: TRBJ1-6
abundance: -
CDR3aa: CARSAGDSPLHF
CDR3nt: TGTGCCCGAAGTGCAGGGGATTCACCCCTCCACTTT

len: 13
v_gene: TRBV7-9
d_gene: -
j_gene: TRBJ1-4
abundance: -
CDR3aa: CASSPPANEKLFF
CDR3nt: TGTGCCAGCAGCCCTCCCGCTAATGAAAAACTGTTTTTT

len: 14
v_gene: TRBV6-6
d_gene: -
j_gene: TRBJ2-5
abundance: -
CDR3aa: CASSLDSSQETQYF
CDR3nt: TGTGCCAGCAGCTTGGACAGCTCCCAAGAGACCCAGTACTTC

len: 13
v_gene: TRBV28
d_gene: TRBD1
j_gene: TRBJ1-2
abundance: -
CDR3aa: CASSWDRSYGYTF
CDR3nt: TGTGCCAGCAGTTGGGACAGGTCCTATGGCTACACCTTC

len: 16
v_gene: TRBV23-1
d_gene: -
j_gene: TRBJ2-5
abundance: -
CDR3aa: CASSQPILRVQETQYF
CDR3nt: TGCGCCAGCAGTCAACCCATATTACGGGTTCAAGAGACCCAGTACTTC

len: 15
v_gene: TRBV5-4
d_gene: TRBD1
j_gene: TRBJ2-1
abundance: once
CDR3aa: CASSVPGQEYNEQFF
CDR3nt: TGTGCCAGCAGCGTGCCGGGACAGGAGTACAATGAGCAGTTCTTC

len: 12
v_gene: TRBV6-5
d_gene: -
j_gene: TRBJ2-2
abundance: -
CDR3aa: CASKREFGELFF
CDR3nt: TGTGCCAGCAAACGGGAGTTCGGGGAGCTGTTTTTT

len: 15
v_gene: TRBV30
d_gene: TRBD1
j_gene: TRBJ1-1
abundance: -
CDR3aa: CAWSAYTGDRTEAFF
CDR3nt: TGTGCCTGGAGTGCTTACACAGGGGATAGGACTGAAGCTTTCTTT

len: 15
v_gene: TRBV7-2
d_gene: TRBD2
j_gene: TRBJ2-1
abundance: -
CDR3aa: CASSLAPGLANEQFF
CDR3nt: TGTGCCAGCAGCTTGGCGCCGGGACTAGCCAATGAGCAGTTCTTC